These T cell receptor beta chains were read from a single sample in a study of T cell repertoires in cytomegalovirus infection. TCRdb reprocessed the reads via MiXCR and lists one record per CDR3 protein. Here the sample spans a few hundred thousand distinct CDR3 sequences, about a sixth being singletons. Material: PBMCs. The receptors originated from a human donor in good health (CMV status not recorded). Some clones in this sample may be carry-over from other donors' samples. The CDR3 runs from the conserved cysteine through the conserved F or W. The D gene is left open where the match is weak. A row's size may be missing; if present it is once, few, many or a size class.

v_call: TRBV5-4
d_call: TRBD1
j_call: TRBJ1-4
clone_size: .
cdr3_aa: CASSLDATGGRTNGKLFF
cdr3_nt: TGTGCCAGCAGCTTGGACGCGACAGGGGGAAGGACTAATGGAAAACTGTTTTTT

v_call: TRBV7-2
d_call: .
j_call: TRBJ1-5
clone_size: many
cdr3_aa: CASSVSTVNQPQHF
cdr3_nt: TGTGCCAGCAGCGTCTCTACGGTTAATCAGCCCCAGCATTTT

v_call: TRBV7-2
d_call: .
j_call: TRBJ1-5
clone_size: .
cdr3_aa: CATAVAANQPQHF
cdr3_nt: TGTGCCACGGCAGTGGCAGCAAATCAGCCCCAGCATTTT

v_call: TRBV4-2
d_call: .
j_call: TRBJ1-1
clone_size: .
cdr3_aa: CASSQDGREAEAFF
cdr3_nt: TGTGCCAGCAGCCAAGACGGCAGGGAAGCTGAAGCTTTCTTT

v_call: TRBV20-1
d_call: .
j_call: TRBJ1-2
clone_size: .
cdr3_aa: CSAGDFREQAYGYTF
cdr3_nt: TGCAGTGCTGGAGATTTTAGAGAACAGGCGTATGGCTACACCTTC

v_call: TRBV11-2
d_call: .
j_call: TRBJ2-2
clone_size: .
cdr3_aa: CASSRPATGELFF
cdr3_nt: TGTGCCAGCAGCCGCCCGGCCACCGGGGAGCTGTTTTTT

v_call: TRBV20-1
d_call: .
j_call: TRBJ1-5
clone_size: .
cdr3_aa: CSANGVALRLRPQHF
cdr3_nt: TGCAGTGCTAACGGGGTAGCTTTAAGGTTGCGGCCCCAGCATTTT

v_call: TRBV5-4
d_call: .
j_call: TRBJ2-1
clone_size: many
cdr3_aa: CASSLGMTGSLYNEQFF
cdr3_nt: TGTGCCAGCAGCTTGGGGATGACAGGTTCCCTTTACAATGAGCAGTTCTTC

v_call: TRBV7-2
d_call: TRBD2
j_call: TRBJ2-1
clone_size: many
cdr3_aa: CASRRTRGNNEQFF
cdr3_nt: TGTGCCAGCAGGCGGACTAGGGGCAACAATGAGCAGTTCTTC

v_call: TRBV11-2
d_call: TRBD1
j_call: TRBJ2-1
clone_size: few
cdr3_aa: CASSQGWAGGLSYNEQFF
cdr3_nt: TGTGCCAGCAGCCAAGGTTGGGCAGGGGGCCTATCTTACAATGAGCAGTTCTTC

v_call: TRBV20-1
d_call: TRBD2
j_call: TRBJ2-7
clone_size: few
cdr3_aa: CSATPERGPPYEQYF
cdr3_nt: TGCAGTGCTACTCCCGAGCGGGGGCCGCCCTACGAGCAGTACTTC

v_call: TRBV5-6
d_call: .
j_call: TRBJ1-6
clone_size: few
cdr3_aa: CASSLGQANSPLHF
cdr3_nt: TGTGCCAGCAGCTTGGGGCAGGCTAATTCACCCCTCCACTTT